A single sample is the source of the 15 T cell receptor beta chains below, sequenced in a study of T cells after yellow fever vaccination (dated by TCRdb to between 2019 and 2020). Libraries were made using 5' RACE. Sequencer: Illumina NovaSeq 6000. TCRdb reworked the public reads: Q25 trimming with fastp, MiXCR clone assembly, productive beta chains retained. Every distinct CDR3 protein forms one entry, paired with its most common genes and DNA. In all, the sample holds a few hundred thousand distinct CDR3 sequences, and 8.7% of those were seen once. The top ten hold about 3.7% of the sample. Per the publication, the treatment or condition label means: live attenuated yellow fever vaccine strain. The material sequenced was CD4+ T cells sorted from PBMCs, taken 5 days after the yellow fever booster vaccination. Receptors were obtained from a man younger than 30 who received the YFV17D yellow fever vaccine.

This clonotype occurred a few times. This chain joins TRBV12-3 or TRBV12-4 and TRBJ2-5; 8 nucleotides agree with TRBD1. This CDR3 contains 14 residues. The J segment lost 2 bases and the V segment lost 6 bases, leaving 5 bases of the junction unmatched. The CDR3 region has the DNA TGTGCCAGCAGGCGGACAGGGATACAAGAGACCCAGTACTTC. Amino acid sequence: CASRRTGIQETQYF.

This clonotype was counted only a few times. V is TRBV20-1 and J is TRBJ2-5; no clear D. The V gene's germline CDR1 is DFQATT and CDR2 SNEGSKA (reference sequence). CDR3 length: 12 residues. Trimming took off 0 bases at V and 6 bases at J, with 8 bases between the two ends. The CDR3: CSAREGFQTQYF. The CDR3 DNA follows: TGCAGTGCTAGAGAAGGGTTTCAGACCCAGTACTTC.

This clonotype was seen only a few times. This chain uses TRBV5-6 with TRBJ1-2; D perhaps matches TRBD1 (6 bases). Trimming pared 5 bases from V and 3 bases from J, leaving 14 bases between. CDR3 length: 14 residues. The germline V gene has CDR1 SGHDT and CDR2 YYEEEE. The DNA for the CDR3 is TGTGCCAGCAGAAAAGAGGGGGACTACTATGGCTACACCTTC. Protein sequence: CASRKEGDYYGYTF.

This clonotype was seen many times. The chain employs TRBV5-1 and TRBJ2-5; 8 bases are shared with TRBD1. CDR1 and CDR2 (germline): SGHRS, YFSETQ. V shed 6 bases and J 4 bases; nucleotides not matched to a gene: 8. The CDR3 has 14 amino acids. The CDR3 coding sequence is TGCGCCAGCAAAGACAGGGGAGCTGGAGAGACCCAGTACTTC. It translates to CASKDRGAGETQYF.

This clonotype was picked up many times. The chain carries TRBV7-2 and TRBJ1-2, with 7 bases that match TRBD1. Germline V gene data show CDR1 as SGHTA and CDR2 as FQGNSA. The CDR3 length is 15 residues. V was clipped by 4 bases and J by 0 bases; unmatched bases: 5. In DNA, the CDR3 is TGTGCCAGCAGCTCACAGGGGACAACTAACTATGGCTACACCTTC. Its translation is CASSSQGTTNYGYTF.

This clonotype turned up a few times. The chain is built from TRBV19 and TRBJ1-5; D call uncertain. The CDR3 runs 16 residues. Per the germline V gene, CDR1 is LNHDA and CDR2 is SQIVND (reference sequence). The germline V and J ends were trimmed by 2 bases and 2 bases, with 13 bases remaining between them. The CDR3 sequence: CASSISRRARNQPQHF. The DNA of the CDR3 is TGTGCCAGTAGTATATCAAGGAGGGCACGCAATCAGCCCCAGCATTTT.

In this sample, this clonotype turned up a few times. The rearrangement uses TRBV6-5 and TRBJ1-3; D may be TRBD1 (6 bases). CDR3 length: 17 residues. Per germline, CDR1 MNHEY and CDR2 SVGAGI. The V and J ends lost 6 bases and 3 bases respectively, with 21 bases between them. The CDR3 is CASSPRFHRVNGNTIYF. CDR3 bases: TGTGCCAGCAGCCCCCGGTTCCACAGGGTGAATGGAAACACCATATATTTT.

This clonotype showed up just a few times. V is TRBV19 and J is TRBJ1-4; 9 bases are shared with TRBD1. With V trimmed by 4 bases and J by 8 bases, 8 bases remained unmatched. CDR1 and CDR2 (germline): LNHDA, SQIVND (reference sequence). The CDR3 loop spans 15 amino acids. CDR3 protein: CASSNRDRVREKLFF. For the CDR3, the DNA is TGTGCCAGTAGTAATCGGGACAGGGTACGAGAAAAACTGTTTTTT.

The CDR3 loop reads CASRGLAGATGTGELFF. For the CDR3, the DNA is TGCGCCAGCAGGGGACTAGCGGGGGCGACGGGGACCGGGGAGCTGTTTTTT. The V and J genes are TRBV4-1 and TRBJ2-2; 14 bases fit TRBD2. The CDR3 runs 17 residues. Germline loops: CDR1 MGHRA, CDR2 YSYEKL. The V and J ends lost 6 bases and 5 bases, in that order; junction bases with no gene match: 8.

This clonotype turned up a few times. This sequence joins TRBV12-3 or TRBV12-4 and TRBJ2-5; weak D call: TRBD1 (5 bases). Trimming stripped 3 bases from V and 4 bases from J, with 9 bases between. The CDR3 sequence is 13 residues long. CDR3 in amino acids: CASSLLGPETQYF. DNA for the CDR3: TGTGCCAGCAGTTTGTTGGGGCCAGAGACCCAGTACTTC.

This clonotype was observed a handful of times. The chain has TRBV7-9 and TRBJ1-4; 9 bases align to TRBD1. Germline CDR1 SEHNR, CDR2 FQNEAQ (reference sequence). Germline trimming cut 4 bases from V and 8 bases from J; bases unmatched to any gene: 8. The CDR3 extends over 15 amino acids. The CDR3 coding sequence is TGTGCCAGCAGCTCTTACGGACAGGGGTACGAAAAACTGTTTTTT. This encodes CASSSYGQGYEKLFF.

The chain employs TRBV20-1 and TRBJ1-5, with a possible D match to TRBD1 (6 bases). This CDR3 has 14 amino acids. Germline V lookup: CDR1 DFQATT, CDR2 SNEGSKA (reference sequence). V lost 6 bases, J lost 2 bases, and 14 bases lay in between. The CDR3 DNA follows: TGCAGTGCCGAGGGGGGCGCGGGCAATCAGCCCCAGCATTTT. Protein: CSAEGGAGNQPQHF.

Remarks on this clonotype: A much larger clone lies one base from this, so it may be a read error. The J gene is TRBJ2-7, the V gene TRBV6-2 or TRBV6-3; the D is unclear. The CDR3 spans 13 residues. In germline, CDR1 is MNHEY, CDR2 SVGEGT. V was cut by 6 bases and J by 0 bases, with 9 bases left in between. The CDR3 protein is CASRSSSSYEQYF. CDR3 DNA: TGTGCCAGCAGATCCTCTAGCTCCTACGAGCAGTACTTC.

The chain carries TRBV19 and TRBJ1-2; D is undetermined. V shed 10 bases and J shed 5 bases, with 5 bases lying between them. Looked up from germline, CDR1 is LNHDA and CDR2 is SQIVND (reference sequence). This CDR3 is built from 9 residues. CDR3 protein: CATGYGYTF. The CDR3, as DNA: TGTGCCACCGGTTATGGCTACACCTTC.

The chain couples TRBV7-9 to TRBJ1-5; D is uncertain. Trimming cost V 3 bases and J 5 bases, with 11 bases left between them. Germline V lookup: CDR1 SEHNR, CDR2 FQNEAQ (reference sequence). This CDR3 has 14 amino acids. The CDR3 loop is CASSFTGSYQPQHF. The CDR3 DNA reads as TGTGCCAGCAGCTTCACGGGAAGCTATCAGCCCCAGCATTTT.